This TCR beta chain was identified in a study of vaccination and CD4 T cells after COVID-19. Turning to the study itself: Post-vaccine specimens were obtained a median roughly 74 days after dose two (range 14 to 241). Whole-study findings and limits: The study found that a median about 87% of reactive clones in convalescent patients appeared only post-vaccination.

Oncomine TCR Beta short-read sequencing was applied to DNA from cultured CD4+ T cells. In TCRdb, the PCR reads were re-called with MiXCR into one record per CDR3 protein. The sample holds some 15,000 distinct CDR3 sequences, roughly 73% seen once. Trimming took off 8 bases at V and 0 bases at J, with 14 bases between the two ends. This CDR3 is built from 14 residues. The germline gives CDR1 DFQATT, CDR2 SNEGSKA (reference sequence). The treatment denotes: approximately nine-day PBMC culture with coronavirus spike peptide pools or control peptides (ViraFEST assay). As regards this clonotype: Its antigen is still unknown.

V is TRBV20-1 and J is TRBJ1-3; possible D gene TRBD1, 6 bases. Sample: CD4+ T cells from blood, cultured in vitro. This receptor was identified in a human donor who had recovered from COVID-19. The CDR3 sequence is CSTSQGSSGNTIYF. CDR3 nucleotide sequence: TGCAGTACATCACAGGGTAGCTCTGGAAACACCATATATTTT.